This T cell receptor (beta chain) is drawn from a study of blood T cell repertoires in COVID-19. Study-level information: The study drew acute and convalescent COVID-19 samples from the United States, Italy and Spain. PBMCs, B-cell-depleted T cells, or T cells were the source of the cDNA or gDNA that made up the material.

In the source study's methods: Reference gene primers were amplified, and this amplification served to estimate nucleated cell counts. This table comes from immunoSEQ multiplex PCR, and its TCRdb copy is limited to in-frame clones, with some not included. That table furnishes V, J and clone size, whereas the DNA furnished D and trimming. In the table there are around 50,000 clones, about 80% of which are singletons. V lost 6 bases and J 4 bases, leaving 12 bases between the germline ends. Germline loops: CDR1 KGHSH, CDR2 LQKENI. This CDR3 has 13 residues. The TCR comes from an older woman with acute or convalescent COVID-19. Material: peripheral blood. This chain uses TRBV18 with TRBJ1-2, with D perhaps TRBD1 (5 bases). The CDR3 DNA is TGTGCCAGCTCTACAGACAGAAGCTATGGCTACACCTTC. Protein sequence: CASSTDRSYGYTF.